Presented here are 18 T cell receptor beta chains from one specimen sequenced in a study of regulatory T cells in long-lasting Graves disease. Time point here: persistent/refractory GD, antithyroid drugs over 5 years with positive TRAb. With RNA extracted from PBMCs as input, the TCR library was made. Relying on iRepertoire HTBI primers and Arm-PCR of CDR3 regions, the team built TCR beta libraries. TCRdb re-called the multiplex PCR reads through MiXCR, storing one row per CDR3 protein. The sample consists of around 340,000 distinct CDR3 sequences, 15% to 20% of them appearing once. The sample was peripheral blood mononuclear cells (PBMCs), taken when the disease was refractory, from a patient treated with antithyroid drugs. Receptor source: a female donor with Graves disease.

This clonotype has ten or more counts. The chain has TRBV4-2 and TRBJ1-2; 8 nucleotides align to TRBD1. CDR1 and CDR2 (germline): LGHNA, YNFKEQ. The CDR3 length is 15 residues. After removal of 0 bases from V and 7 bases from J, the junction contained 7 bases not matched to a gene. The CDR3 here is CASSQEAGGAGGYTF. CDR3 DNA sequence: TGTGCCAGCAGCCAAGAGGCAGGGGGCGCGGGTGGCTACACCTTC.

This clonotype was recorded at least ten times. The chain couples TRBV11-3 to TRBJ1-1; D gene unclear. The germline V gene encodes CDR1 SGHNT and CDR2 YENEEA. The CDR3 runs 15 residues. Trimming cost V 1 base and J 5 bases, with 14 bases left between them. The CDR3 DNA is TGTGCCAGCAGCTTAGGTGGACGGACTGGGACTGAAGCTTTCTTT. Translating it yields CASSLGGRTGTEAFF.

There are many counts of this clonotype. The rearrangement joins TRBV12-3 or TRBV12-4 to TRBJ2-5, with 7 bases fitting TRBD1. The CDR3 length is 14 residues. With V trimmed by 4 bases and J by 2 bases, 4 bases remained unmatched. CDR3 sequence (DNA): TGTGCCAGCAGTTCCTGGGACAGACAAGAGACCCAGTACTTC. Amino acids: CASSSWDRQETQYF.

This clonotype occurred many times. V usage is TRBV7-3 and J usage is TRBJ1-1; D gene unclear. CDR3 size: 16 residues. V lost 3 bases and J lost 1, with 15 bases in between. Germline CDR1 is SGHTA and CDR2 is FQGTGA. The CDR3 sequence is CASSFLPGSPNTEAFF. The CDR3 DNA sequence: TGTGCCAGCAGCTTCCTCCCGGGGTCCCCGAACACTGAAGCTTTCTTT.

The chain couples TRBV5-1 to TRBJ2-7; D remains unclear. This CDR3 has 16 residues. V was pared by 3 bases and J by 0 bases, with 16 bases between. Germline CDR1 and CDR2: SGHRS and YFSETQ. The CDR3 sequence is CASSSGLGLFSYEQYF. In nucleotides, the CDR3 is TGCGCCAGCAGCTCGGGCCTCGGTCTTTTCTCCTACGAGCAGTACTTC.

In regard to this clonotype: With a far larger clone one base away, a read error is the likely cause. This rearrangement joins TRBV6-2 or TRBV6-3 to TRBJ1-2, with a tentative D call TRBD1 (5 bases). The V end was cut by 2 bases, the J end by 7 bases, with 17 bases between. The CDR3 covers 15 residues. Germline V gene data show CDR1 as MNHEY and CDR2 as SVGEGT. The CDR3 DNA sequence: TGTGCCAGCAGTTACCTCCCGAGGGGAGGCTGTGGCTACACCTTC. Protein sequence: CASSYLPRGGCGYTF.

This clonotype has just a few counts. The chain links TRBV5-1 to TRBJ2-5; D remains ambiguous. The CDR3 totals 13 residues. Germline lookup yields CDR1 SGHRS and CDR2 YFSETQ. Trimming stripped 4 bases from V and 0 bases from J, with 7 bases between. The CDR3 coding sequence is TGCGCCAGCAGCAACCCAAACCAAGAGACCCAGTACTTC. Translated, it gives CASSNPNQETQYF.

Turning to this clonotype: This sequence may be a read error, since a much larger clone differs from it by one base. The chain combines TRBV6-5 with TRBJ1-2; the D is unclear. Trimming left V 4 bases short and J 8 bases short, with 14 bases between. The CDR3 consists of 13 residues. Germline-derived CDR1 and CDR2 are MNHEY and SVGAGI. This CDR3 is CASSSRSSPGYTF. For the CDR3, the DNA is TGTGCCAGCAGTTCCCGCTCATCCCCCGGCTACACCTTC.

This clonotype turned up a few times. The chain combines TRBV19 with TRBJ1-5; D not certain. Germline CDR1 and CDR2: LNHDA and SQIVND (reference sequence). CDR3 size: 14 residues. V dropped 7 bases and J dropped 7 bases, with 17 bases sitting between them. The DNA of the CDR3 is TGTGCCAGTACCATGGGAGGTTATCAACAGCCCCAGCATTTT. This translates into CASTMGGYQQPQHF.

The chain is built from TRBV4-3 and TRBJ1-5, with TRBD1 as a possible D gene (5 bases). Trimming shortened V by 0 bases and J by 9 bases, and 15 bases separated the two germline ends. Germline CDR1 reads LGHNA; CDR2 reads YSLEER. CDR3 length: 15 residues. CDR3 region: CASSQDWPGWLPQHF. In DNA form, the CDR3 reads TGCGCCAGCAGCCAAGATTGGCCAGGGTGGCTGCCCCAGCATTTT.

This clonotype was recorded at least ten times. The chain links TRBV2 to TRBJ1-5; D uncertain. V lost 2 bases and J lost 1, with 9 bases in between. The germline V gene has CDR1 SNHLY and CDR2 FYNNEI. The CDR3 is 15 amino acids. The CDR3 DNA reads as TGTGCCAGCAGTGAATCGGGTCAGAGCAATCAGCCCCAGCATTTT. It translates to CASSESGQSNQPQHF.

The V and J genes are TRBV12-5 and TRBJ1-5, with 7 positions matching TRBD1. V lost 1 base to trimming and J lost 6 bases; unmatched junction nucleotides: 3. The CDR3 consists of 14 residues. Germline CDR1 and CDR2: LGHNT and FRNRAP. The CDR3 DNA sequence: TGTGCTAGTGGTTTGGGACAGGGAGTTCAGCCCCAGCATTTT. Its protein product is CASGLGQGVQPQHF.

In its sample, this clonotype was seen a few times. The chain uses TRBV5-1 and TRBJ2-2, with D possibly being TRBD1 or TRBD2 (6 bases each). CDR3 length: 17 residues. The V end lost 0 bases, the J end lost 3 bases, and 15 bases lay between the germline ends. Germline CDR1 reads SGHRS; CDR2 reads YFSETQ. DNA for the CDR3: TGCGCCAGCAGCTTGGCGGGGGCAGGGTCAGACACCGGGGAGCTGTTTTTT. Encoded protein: CASSLAGAGSDTGELFF.

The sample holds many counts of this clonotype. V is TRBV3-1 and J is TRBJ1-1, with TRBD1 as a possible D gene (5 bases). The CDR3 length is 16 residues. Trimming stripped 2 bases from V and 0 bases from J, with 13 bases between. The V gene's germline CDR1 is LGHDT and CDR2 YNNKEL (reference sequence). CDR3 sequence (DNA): TGTGCCAGCAGCCAATTCGGGGGGGGATTGAACACTGAAGCTTTCTTT. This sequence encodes CASSQFGGGLNTEAFF.

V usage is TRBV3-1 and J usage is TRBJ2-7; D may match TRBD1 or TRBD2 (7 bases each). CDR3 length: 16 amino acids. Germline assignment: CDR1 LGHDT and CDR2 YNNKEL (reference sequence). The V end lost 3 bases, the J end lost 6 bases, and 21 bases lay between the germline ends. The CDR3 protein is CASSHKERGRGGEQYF. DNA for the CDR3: TGTGCCAGCAGCCACAAGGAGCGCGGCAGGGGGGGCGAGCAGTACTTC.

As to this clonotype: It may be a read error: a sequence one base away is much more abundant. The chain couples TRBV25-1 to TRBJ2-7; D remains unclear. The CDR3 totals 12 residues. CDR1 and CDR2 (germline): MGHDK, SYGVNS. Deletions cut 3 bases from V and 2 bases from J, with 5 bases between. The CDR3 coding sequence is TGTGCCAGCAGTGAGGGGACCTACGAGCAGTACTTC. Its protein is CASSEGTYEQYF.

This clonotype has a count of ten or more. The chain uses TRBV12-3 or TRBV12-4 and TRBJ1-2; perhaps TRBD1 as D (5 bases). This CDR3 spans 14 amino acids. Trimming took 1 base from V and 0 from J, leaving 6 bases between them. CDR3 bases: TGTGCCAGCAGTTTAGGACAGACTAACTATGGCTACACCTTC. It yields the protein CASSLGQTNYGYTF.

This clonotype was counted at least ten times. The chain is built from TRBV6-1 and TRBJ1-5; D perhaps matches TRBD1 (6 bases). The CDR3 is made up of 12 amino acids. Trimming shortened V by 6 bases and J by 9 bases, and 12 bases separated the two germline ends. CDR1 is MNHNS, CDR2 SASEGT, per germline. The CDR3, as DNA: TGTGCCAGCAGATCAGGGGAGTGGCCCCAGCATTTT. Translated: CASRSGEWPQHF.